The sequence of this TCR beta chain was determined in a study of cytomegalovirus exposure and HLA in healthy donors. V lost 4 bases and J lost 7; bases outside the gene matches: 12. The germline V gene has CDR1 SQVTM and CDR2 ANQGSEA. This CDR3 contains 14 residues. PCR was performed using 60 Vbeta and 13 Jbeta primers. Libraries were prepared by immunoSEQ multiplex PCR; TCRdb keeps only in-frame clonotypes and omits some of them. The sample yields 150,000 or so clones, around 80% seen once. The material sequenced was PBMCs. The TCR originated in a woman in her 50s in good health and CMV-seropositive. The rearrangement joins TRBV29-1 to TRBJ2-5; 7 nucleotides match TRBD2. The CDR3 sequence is CSVATSHGAGTQYF. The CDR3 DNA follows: TGCAGCGTTGCGACTAGCCACGGAGCTGGGACCCAGTACTTC.